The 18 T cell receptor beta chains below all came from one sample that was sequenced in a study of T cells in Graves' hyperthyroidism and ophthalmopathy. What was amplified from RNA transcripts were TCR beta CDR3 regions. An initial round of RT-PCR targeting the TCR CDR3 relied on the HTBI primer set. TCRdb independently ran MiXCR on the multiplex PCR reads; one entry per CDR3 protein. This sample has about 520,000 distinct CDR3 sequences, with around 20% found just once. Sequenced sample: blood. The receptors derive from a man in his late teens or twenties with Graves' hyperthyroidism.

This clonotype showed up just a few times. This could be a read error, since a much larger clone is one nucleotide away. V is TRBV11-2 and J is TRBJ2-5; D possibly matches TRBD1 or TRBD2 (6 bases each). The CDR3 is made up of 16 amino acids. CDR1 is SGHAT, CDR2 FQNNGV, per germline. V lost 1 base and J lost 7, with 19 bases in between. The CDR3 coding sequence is TGTGCCAGCAGCTTAGCCTCGAGGGGGGCAGGAGTGACCCAGTACTTC. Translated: CASSLASRGAGVTQYF.

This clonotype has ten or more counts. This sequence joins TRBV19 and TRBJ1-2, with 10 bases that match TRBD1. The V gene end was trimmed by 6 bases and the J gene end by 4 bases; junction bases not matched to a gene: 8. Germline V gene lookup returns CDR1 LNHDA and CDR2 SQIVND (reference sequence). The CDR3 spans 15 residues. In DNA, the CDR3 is TGTGCCAGTAGAACAGACAGGGGGCGAGTCTATGGCTACACCTTC. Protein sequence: CASRTDRGRVYGYTF.

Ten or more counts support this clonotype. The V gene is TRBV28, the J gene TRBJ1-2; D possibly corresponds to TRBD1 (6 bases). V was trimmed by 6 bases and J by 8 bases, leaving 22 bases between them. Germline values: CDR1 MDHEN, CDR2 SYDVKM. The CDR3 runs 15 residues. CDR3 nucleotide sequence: TGTGCCAGCAGCCCGCCGAAACAGGGATCGGAAGGCTACACCTTC. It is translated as CASSPPKQGSEGYTF.

The CDR3 spells CASSLASRDGYTF. DNA for the CDR3: TGTGCCAGCAGCTTAGCCTCCCGTGATGGCTACACCTTC. The gene calls are TRBV7-2 and TRBJ1-2; no clear D. V lost 0 bases and J 6 bases, leaving 8 bases between the germline ends. Germline V gene sequence: CDR1 SGHTA, CDR2 FQGNSA. The length of the CDR3 is 13 residues. The whole variable domain, remainder taken from reference TRBV7-2 and TRBJ1-2, is GAGVSQSPSNKVTEKGKDVELRCDPISGHTALYWYRQSLGQGLEFLIYFQGNSAPDKSGLPSDRFSAERTGGSVSTLTIQRTQQEDSAVYLCASSLASRDGYTFGSGTRLTVV.

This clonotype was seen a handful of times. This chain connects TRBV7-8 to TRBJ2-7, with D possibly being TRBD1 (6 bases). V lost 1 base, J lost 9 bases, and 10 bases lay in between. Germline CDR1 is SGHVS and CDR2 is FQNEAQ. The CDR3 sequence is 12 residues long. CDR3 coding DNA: TGTGCCAGCAGCTTAGTACAGGGAGCGCAGTACTTC. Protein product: CASSLVQGAQYF.

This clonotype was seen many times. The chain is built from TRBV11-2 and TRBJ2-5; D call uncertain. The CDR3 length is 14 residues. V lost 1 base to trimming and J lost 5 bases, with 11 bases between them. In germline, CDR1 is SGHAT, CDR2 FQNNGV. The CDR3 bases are TGTGCCAGCAGCTTAGGGGTGGGTTTGGAGACCCAGTACTTC. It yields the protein CASSLGVGLETQYF.

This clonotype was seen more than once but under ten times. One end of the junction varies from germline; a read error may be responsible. The CDR3 region has the DNA TGTGCCAGTAGTAACCGGGGACAGGGGTCGCCAGACTTC. The encoded protein is CASSNRGQGSPDF. The J gene is TRBJ1-2, the V gene TRBV19; TRBD1 matches at 10 bases. This CDR3 is 13 amino acids long. Germline CDR1 reads LNHDA; CDR2 reads SQIVND (reference sequence). Together with reference TRBV19 and TRBJ1-2, the CDR3 gives the full variable domain: DGGITQSPKYLFRKEGQNVTLSCEQNLNHDAMYWYRQDPGQGLRLIYYSQIVNDFQKGDIAEGYSVSREKKESFPLTVTSAQKNPTAFYLCASSNRGQGSPDFGSGTRLTVV.

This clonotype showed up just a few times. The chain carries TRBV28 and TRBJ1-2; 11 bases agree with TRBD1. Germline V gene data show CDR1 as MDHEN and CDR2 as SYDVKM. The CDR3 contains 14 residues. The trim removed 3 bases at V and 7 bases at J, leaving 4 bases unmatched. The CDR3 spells CASSLDRGQSGYTF. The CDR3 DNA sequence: TGTGCCAGCAGTTTGGACAGGGGGCAAAGTGGCTACACCTTC.

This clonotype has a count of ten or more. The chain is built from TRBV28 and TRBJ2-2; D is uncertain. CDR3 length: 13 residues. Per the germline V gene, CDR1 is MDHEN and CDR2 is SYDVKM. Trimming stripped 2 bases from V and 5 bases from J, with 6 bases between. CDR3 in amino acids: CASSLSPTGELFF. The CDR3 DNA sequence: TGTGCCAGCAGTTTAAGCCCTACCGGGGAGCTGTTTTTT.

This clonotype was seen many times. CDR3 in amino acids: CASSRRRVTIQETQYF. CDR3 DNA sequence: TGTGCCAGCAGTCGGCGGCGGGTAACAATACAAGAGACCCAGTACTTC. The chain is built from TRBV6-1 and TRBJ2-5; D may be TRBD2 (5 bases). The CDR3 spans 16 residues. The germline gives CDR1 MNHNS, CDR2 SASEGT. Trimming left V 5 bases short and J 2 bases short, with 18 bases between.

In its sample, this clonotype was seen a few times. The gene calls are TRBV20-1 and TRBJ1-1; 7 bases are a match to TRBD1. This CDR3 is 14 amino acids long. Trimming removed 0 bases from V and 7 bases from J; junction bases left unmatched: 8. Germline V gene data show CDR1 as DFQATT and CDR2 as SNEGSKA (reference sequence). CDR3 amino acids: CSAREQGQTYEAFF. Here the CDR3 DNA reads TGCAGTGCTAGAGAGCAGGGACAGACATATGAAGCTTTCTTT.

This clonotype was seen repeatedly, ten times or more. CDR3 loop: CASSDRQGDGELFF. The CDR3 region has the DNA TGTGCCAGCAGTGACCGACAGGGGGACGGGGAGCTGTTTTTT. The chain joins TRBV28 to TRBJ2-2; 9 nucleotides line up with TRBD1. The germline gives CDR1 MDHEN, CDR2 SYDVKM. The CDR3 is 14 residues long. V gave up 5 bases and J gave up 7 bases; unmatched junction bases: 5. Filled out from reference TRBV28 and TRBJ2-2, the complete variable domain reads DVKVTQSSRYLVKRTGEKVFLECVQDMDHENMFWYRQDPGLGLRLIYFSYDVKMKEKGDIPEGYSVSREKKERFSLILESASTNQTSMYLCASSDRQGDGELFFGEGSRLTVL.

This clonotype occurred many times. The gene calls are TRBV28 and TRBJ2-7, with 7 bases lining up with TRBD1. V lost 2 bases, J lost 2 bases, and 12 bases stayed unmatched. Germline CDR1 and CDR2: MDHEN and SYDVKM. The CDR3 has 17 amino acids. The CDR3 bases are TGTGCCAGCAGTTTAGCCCCACAGGGGATGACTCCCTACGAGCAGTACTTC. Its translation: CASSLAPQGMTPYEQYF.

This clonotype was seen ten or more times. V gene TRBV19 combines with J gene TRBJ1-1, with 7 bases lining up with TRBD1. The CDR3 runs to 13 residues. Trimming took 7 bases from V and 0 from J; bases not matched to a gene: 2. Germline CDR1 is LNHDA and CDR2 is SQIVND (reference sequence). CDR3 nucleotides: TGTGCCAGTACTGACAGGGTGAACACTGAAGCTTTCTTT. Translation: CASTDRVNTEAFF.

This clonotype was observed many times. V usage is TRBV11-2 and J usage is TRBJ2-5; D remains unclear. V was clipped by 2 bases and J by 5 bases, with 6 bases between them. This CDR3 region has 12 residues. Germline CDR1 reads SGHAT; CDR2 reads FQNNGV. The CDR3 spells CASSLSSETQYF. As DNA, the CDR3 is TGTGCCAGCAGCTTATCTAGTGAGACCCAGTACTTC.

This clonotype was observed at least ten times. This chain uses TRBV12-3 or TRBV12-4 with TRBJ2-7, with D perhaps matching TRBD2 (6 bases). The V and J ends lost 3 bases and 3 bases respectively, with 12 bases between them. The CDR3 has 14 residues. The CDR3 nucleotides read TGTGCCAGCAGTTTGGGGGGAATGGTCTACGAGCAGTACTTC. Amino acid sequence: CASSLGGMVYEQYF.

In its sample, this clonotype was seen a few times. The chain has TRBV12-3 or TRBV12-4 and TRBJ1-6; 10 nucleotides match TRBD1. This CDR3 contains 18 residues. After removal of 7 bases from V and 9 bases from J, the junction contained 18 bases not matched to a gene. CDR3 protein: CASTNDRGLLTASSPLHF. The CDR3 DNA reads TGTGCCAGCACTAACGACAGGGGGCTACTTACCGCGAGTTCACCCCTCCACTTT.

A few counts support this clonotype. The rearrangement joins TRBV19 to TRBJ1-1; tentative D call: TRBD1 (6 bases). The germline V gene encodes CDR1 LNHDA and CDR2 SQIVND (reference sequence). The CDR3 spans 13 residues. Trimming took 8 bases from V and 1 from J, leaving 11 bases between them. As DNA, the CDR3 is TGTGCCAGTGTGGACAGAGCGAACACTGAAGCTTTCTTT. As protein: CASVDRANTEAFF.